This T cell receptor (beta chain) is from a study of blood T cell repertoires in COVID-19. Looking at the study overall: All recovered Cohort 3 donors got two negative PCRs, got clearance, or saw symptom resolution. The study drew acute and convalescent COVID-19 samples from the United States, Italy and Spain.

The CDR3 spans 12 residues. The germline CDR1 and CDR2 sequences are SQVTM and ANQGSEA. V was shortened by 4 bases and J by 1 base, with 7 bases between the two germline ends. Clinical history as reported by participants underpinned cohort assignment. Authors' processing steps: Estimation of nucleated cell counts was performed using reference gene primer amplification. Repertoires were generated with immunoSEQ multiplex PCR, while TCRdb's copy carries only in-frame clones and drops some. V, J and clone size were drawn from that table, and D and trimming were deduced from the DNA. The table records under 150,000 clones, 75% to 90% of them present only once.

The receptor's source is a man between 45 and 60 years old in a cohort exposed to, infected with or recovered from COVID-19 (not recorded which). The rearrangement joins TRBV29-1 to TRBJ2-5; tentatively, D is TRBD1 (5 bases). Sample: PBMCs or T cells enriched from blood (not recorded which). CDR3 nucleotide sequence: TGCAGCGTTGGACAGTCCCAAGAGACCCAGTACTTC. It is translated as CSVGQSQETQYF.